The 5 T cell receptor beta chains presented below share a single source sample, sequenced in a study of metastatic and nonmetastatic thyroid tumors. Each patient came to thyroid surgery without any prior treatment (of any kind). Using MiXCR, TCRdb re-called clones from the PCR reads. The sample carries 25,000 to 40,000 clones, roughly 19% recorded once. The material sequenced was blood. The receptors stem from a female donor with papillary thyroid cancer or a benign thyroid nodule (not recorded which). Some clones in this sample may be carry-over from other donors' samples.

This clone was counted ten times or more. The chain has TRBV7-9 and TRBJ1-2, with D tentatively TRBD1 (6 bases). Trimming left V 5 bases short and J 3 bases short, with 16 bases between. The CDR3 loop spans 15 amino acids. The germline gives CDR1 SEHNR, CDR2 FQNEAQ (reference sequence). The CDR3 is CASSGNRVFDYGYTF. The CDR3 coding sequence is TGTGCCAGCAGCGGAAACAGGGTGTTCGACTATGGCTACACCTTC.

Many counts were recorded for this clone. This chain connects TRBV5-6 to TRBJ2-7, with D perhaps TRBD1 or TRBD2 (5 bases each). Deletions cut 2 bases from V and 3 bases from J, with 12 bases between. CDR1 and CDR2 from the germline V gene are SGHDT and YYEEEE. The CDR3 consists of 14 residues. CDR3 in DNA: TGTGCCAGCAGCTTTGGGTCAGGGAGCTACGAGCAGTACTTC. This translates into CASSFGSGSYEQYF. Based on the CDR3 plus reference TRBV5-6 and TRBJ2-7, the full variable domain is DAGVTQSPTHLIKTRGQQVTLRCSPKSGHDTVSWYQQALGQGPQFIFQYYEEEERQRGNFPDRFSGHQFPNYSSELNVNALLLGDSALYLCASSFGSGSYEQYFGPGTRLTVT.

This clone was observed at least ten times. The rearrangement joins TRBV3-1 to TRBJ1-4, with a weak D call TRBD1 (5 bases). Trimming took off 5 bases at V and 8 bases at J, with 15 bases between the two ends. This CDR3 contains 14 residues. Per the germline V gene, CDR1 is LGHDT and CDR2 is YNNKEL (reference sequence). This CDR3 is CASSATGTPEKLFF. CDR3 coding DNA: TGTGCCAGCAGCGCAACCGGGACCCCGGAAAAACTGTTTTTT.

In this sample, this clone turned up many times. V is TRBV19 and J is TRBJ1-4; D gene unclear. Trimming left V 2 bases short and J 11 bases short, with 18 bases between. Germline V gives CDR1 LNHDA, CDR2 SQIVND (reference sequence). This CDR3 has 15 residues. In DNA form, the CDR3 reads TGTGCCAGTAGTATAACAAGGCAGGCGAGTAAGAAACTGTTTTTT. Protein sequence: CASSITRQASKKLFF.

This clone was detected only a few times. The V call is TRBV6-1, the J call TRBJ2-7, with a weak D call TRBD2 (6 bases). The V gene lost 4 bases and the J gene lost 0 bases, with 13 bases spanning the gap. From germline, CDR1 is MNHNS and CDR2 SASEGT. CDR3 length: 15 residues. This CDR3 reads CASSGRRDTSYEQYF. The DNA for the CDR3 is TGTGCCAGCAGTGGAAGGAGGGATACCTCCTACGAGCAGTACTTC.